These T cell receptor beta chains were read from a single sample in a study of shared clonotypes between healthy human individuals. Measured with immunoSEQ multiplex PCR; TCRdb has only the in-frame clones, and not every one. Seen here are about 1.5 million clones, roughly 96% observed once, and the top ten hold roughly 1.1%. The sequencing input was naive CD4+ T cells sorted from blood. These receptors were collected from a young man in good health. Both conserved end residues are part of each CDR3. A D gene is named only where the DNA matches it firmly. The size entry is marked missing in some rows and otherwise reads once, few, many or a size class.

j_call	clone_size	v_call	d_call	cdr3_aa	cdr3_nt
TRBJ2-7	-	TRBV2	-	CASSDSVLGQTSYEQYF	TGTGCCAGCAGTGATTCGGTGCTGGGGCAGACCTCCTACGAGCAGTACTTC
TRBJ2-3	-	TRBV7-8	-	CASSLGRGDTQYF	TGTGCCAGCAGCTTAGGGCGCGGAGATACGCAGTATTTT
TRBJ2-3	-	TRBV7-6	-	CASSLGASSTDTQYF	TGTGCCAGCAGCCTCGGAGCGTCTAGCACAGATACGCAGTATTTT
TRBJ2-1	-	TRBV12-1	-	CASSFARVSDNLRQFF	TGTGCCAGCAGCTTTGCCCGGGTGTCTGACAACCTCAGGCAGTTCTTC
TRBJ2-1	-	TRBV27	-	CASSSPPGRYEQFF	TGTGCCAGCAGTTCCCCCCCAGGTCGGTATGAGCAGTTCTTC
TRBJ2-2	-	TRBV15	-	CATSRNPSGELFF	TGTGCCACCAGCAGAAACCCGTCCGGGGAGCTGTTTTTT
TRBJ2-6	-	TRBV7-8	TRBD2	CASSLGLAGVPGANVLTF	TGTGCCAGCAGCCTGGGACTAGCGGGAGTCCCTGGGGCCAACGTCCTGACTTTC
TRBJ2-7	-	TRBV18	TRBD2	CASSPASGSSLEQYF	TGTGCCAGCTCACCAGCCAGCGGGAGCTCGTTGGAGCAGTACTTC
TRBJ2-7	-	TRBV28	-	CASRKGSTYEQYF	TGTGCCAGCAGAAAAGGGTCTACCTACGAGCAGTACTTC
TRBJ2-1	-	TRBV9	TRBD2	CASSVLSGIYNEQFF	TGTGCCAGCAGCGTACTAAGCGGGATCTACAATGAGCAGTTCTTC
TRBJ2-5	-	TRBV7-2	TRBD1	CASSSGQERETKQRETQYF	TGTGCCAGCAGCTCAGGACAGGAAAGGGAAACGAAGCAGAGGGAGACCCAGTACTTC
TRBJ2-1	-	TRBV6-5	-	CASFPAQVWGSEQFF	TGTGCCAGCTTCCCGGCACAGGTTTGGGGGAGTGAGCAGTTCTTC
TRBJ2-7	-	TRBV18	-	CASSPGVGQTYEQYF	TGTGCCAGCTCACCAGGTGTGGGCCAGACTTACGAGCAGTACTTC
TRBJ1-2	-	TRBV9	-	CASSVEEGYHYGYTF	TGTGCCAGCAGCGTAGAGGAGGGTTACCACTATGGCTACACCTTC
TRBJ2-2	once	TRBV18	TRBD1	CASSPPGTVNTGELFF	TGTGCCAGCTCACCACCCGGGACAGTTAACACCGGGGAGCTGTTTTTT
TRBJ2-1	-	TRBV29-1	-	CSVATLRGQNTYNEQFF	TGCAGCGTTGCCACACTCCGGGGCCAAAACACCTACAATGAGCAGTTCTTC
TRBJ2-7	-	TRBV28	-	CASRPDSYEQYF	TGTGCCAGCAGACCCGACAGTTACGAGCAGTACTTC
TRBJ2-7	-	TRBV11-3	TRBD1	CASSLDQGDEQYF	TGTGCCAGCAGCTTAGATCAGGGGGACGAGCAGTACTTC
TRBJ1-2	-	TRBV19	-	CASSMGRRYGYTF	TGTGCCAGTAGTATGGGTAGGAGATATGGCTACACCTTC
TRBJ2-6	-	TRBV5-1	-	CASRASSGANVLTF	TGCGCCAGCAGGGCCAGCTCTGGGGCCAACGTCCTGACTTTC
TRBJ1-2	-	TRBV6-1	-	CASSVSGANYGYTF	TGTGCCAGCAGTGTATCAGGAGCTAACTATGGCTACACCTTC
TRBJ2-3	-	TRBV7-9	TRBD1	CASSLGDREADTQYF	TGTGCCAGCAGCTTAGGGGACAGGGAGGCAGATACGCAGTATTTT
TRBJ2-2	-	TRBV19	-	CASSFRQTGLQNTGELFF	TGTGCCAGTAGTTTCCGGCAGACCGGACTACAGAACACCGGGGAGCTGTTTTTT
TRBJ2-3	-	TRBV5-6	TRBD2	CASSIQRTSGRGSGNTQYF	TGTGCCAGCAGCATTCAAAGGACTAGCGGGAGGGGATCAGGGAATACGCAGTATTTT
TRBJ2-2	-	TRBV18	TRBD2	CASSLRTSGNTGELFF	TGTGCCAGCTCACTGAGGACTAGCGGAAACACCGGGGAGCTGTTTTTT
TRBJ2-1	-	TRBV19	-	CASSRGNNNEQFF	TGTGCCAGTAGTCGGGGAAACAACAATGAGCAGTTCTTC
TRBJ2-1	-	TRBV5-5	-	CASSLAPHNEQFF	TGTGCCAGCAGCTTGGCTCCCCACAATGAGCAGTTCTTC
TRBJ2-3	-	TRBV11-2	-	CASSLVTDTQYF	TGTGCCAGCAGCTTAGTCACAGATACGCAGTATTTT
TRBJ1-1	-	TRBV4-1	-	CASSQDPQGYTEAFF	TGCGCCAGCAGCCAAGACCCACAGGGTTACACTGAAGCTTTCTTT
TRBJ1-1	-	TRBV5-1	TRBD1	CASSLFGTGQNTEAFF	TGCGCCAGCAGCTTGTTTGGGACAGGGCAAAACACTGAAGCTTTCTTT
TRBJ2-7	-	TRBV11-1	TRBD1	CASRDRGYEQYF	TGTGCCAGCCGGGACAGGGGCTACGAGCAGTACTTC
TRBJ2-1	-	TRBV7-9	-	CASNVRRTGYNEQFF	TGTGCCAGCAACGTTAGAAGAACGGGTTACAATGAGCAGTTCTTC
TRBJ2-3	-	TRBV29-1	TRBD2	CSGRETDTQYF	TGCAGCGGGCGGGAGACAGATACGCAGTATTTT
TRBJ2-7	-	TRBV14	TRBD2	CASSQGAGGLYEQYF	TGTGCCAGCAGCCAAGGGGCGGGAGGCCTCTACGAGCAGTACTTC
TRBJ2-2	few	TRBV11-3	-	CASSFRGTLNTGELFF	TGTGCCAGCAGCTTTCGCGGGACACTGAACACCGGGGAGCTGTTTTTT
TRBJ1-2	-	TRBV28	-	CASRGVGYTF	TGTGCCAGCAGGGGAGTGGGCTACACCTTC
TRBJ2-1	-	TRBV5-1	TRBD2	CASSSSGTSGVRDEQFF	TGCGCCAGCAGCAGCTCCGGGACTAGCGGGGTAAGAGATGAGCAGTTCTTC
TRBJ1-2	-	TRBV19	-	CASSIHTGGNGYTF	TGTGCCAGTAGTATTCACACAGGAGGGAATGGCTACACCTTC
TRBJ2-7	-	TRBV19	-	CASSRRDSYYEQYF	TGTGCCAGTAGTAGACGGGACTCCTACTACGAGCAGTACTTC
TRBJ1-2	-	TRBV19	-	CASSPIDTTLLNYGYTF	TGTGCCAGTAGTCCCATCGACACGACGTTACTTAACTATGGCTACACCTTC
TRBJ2-7	-	TRBV9	TRBD2	CASSAGLAGVYEQYF	TGTGCCAGCAGCGCGGGACTAGCGGGAGTATACGAGCAGTACTTC
TRBJ2-3	-	TRBV20-1	-	CSHGNTDTQYF	TGCAGTCACGGTAACACAGATACGCAGTATTTT
TRBJ2-4	once	TRBV25-1	-	CASSPDLGPKNIQYF	TGTGCCAGCAGTCCGGACCTAGGACCCAAAAACATTCAGTACTTC
TRBJ2-2	-	TRBV18	-	CASRAGTPSAGELFF	TGTGCCAGCCGTGCCGGGACTCCCTCGGCCGGGGAGCTGTTTTTT
TRBJ1-1	-	TRBV30	-	CAWSSSMNTEAFF	TGTGCCTGGAGTTCCAGTATGAACACTGAAGCTTTCTTT
TRBJ2-1	-	TRBV7-6	TRBD1	CASSLYGTGSYNEQFF	TGTGCCAGCAGCTTATATGGGACAGGCTCCTACAATGAGCAGTTCTTC
TRBJ1-2	-	TRBV10-2	TRBD1	CASSERQGLNGYTF	TGCGCCAGCAGTGAGAGACAGGGTCTTAATGGCTACACCTTC
TRBJ1-3	-	TRBV14	-	CASSQLYTIYF	TGTGCCAGCAGCCAACTGTACACCATATATTTT
TRBJ2-7	once	TRBV27	-	CASSFGSSHYEQYF	TGTGCCAGCAGTTTTGGGAGTTCCCACTACGAGCAGTACTTC
TRBJ2-7	-	TRBV2	-	CASNGASYEQYF	TGTGCCAGCAACGGGGCCTCCTACGAGCAGTACTTC
TRBJ1-5	-	TRBV19	-	CASSIPGSSGNQPQHF	TGTGCCAGTAGTATACCGGGATCTAGCGGCAATCAGCCCCAGCATTTT
TRBJ2-6	-	TRBV1	-	CTSRRRGLSRANVLTF	TGCACCAGCAGGAGGCGGGGTTTGAGTCGGGCCAACGTCCTGACTTTC
TRBJ1-3	-	TRBV28	-	CASRSGGLPGNTIYF	TGTGCCAGCAGGTCCGGGGGGTTACCTGGAAACACCATATATTTT
TRBJ2-3	-	TRBV7-2	-	CASSLAPRGGTQYF	TGTGCCAGCAGCTTAGCCCCGAGAGGGGGTACGCAGTATTTT
TRBJ2-7	-	TRBV18	-	CASSPPNQKSYEQYF	TGTGCCAGCTCACCACCGAATCAGAAATCCTACGAGCAGTACTTC
TRBJ1-3	-	TRBV6-1	-	CASSAKSSGNTIYF	TGTGCCAGCAGTGCAAAGAGCTCTGGAAACACCATATATTTT
TRBJ2-7	-	TRBV9	TRBD2	CASSRASGSMTSYEQYF	TGTGCCAGCTCCCGGGCTAGCGGGTCTATGACCTCCTACGAGCAGTACTTC
TRBJ2-7	once	TRBV7-9	TRBD2	CASSPLAGVAYEQYF	TGTGCCAGCAGCCCATTAGCGGGAGTAGCCTACGAGCAGTACTTC